These 30 T cell receptor beta chains share one sample of origin, sequenced in a study of T cell changes during pregnancy in multiple sclerosis. TCRdb's table, derived via immunoSEQ multiplex PCR, lists solely in-frame clones and lacks some. The sample lists 50,000 or so clones, 90% to 95% occurring once. Sequencing used CD4+ T cells from peripheral blood mononuclear cells, obtained in the second trimester of pregnancy. These receptors all come from a female donor with multiple sclerosis, enrolled in a pregnancy study.

CDR3 protein: CASSLLSFGETQYF. The CDR3 DNA is TGTGCCAGCAGTTTGCTTAGCTTTGGAGAGACCCAGTACTTC. The chain links TRBV6-5 to TRBJ2-5; D is unclear. Germline CDR1 is MNHEY and CDR2 is SVGAGI. The length of the CDR3 is 14 residues. Trimming removed 4 bases at V and 4 bases at J, with 13 bases between.

The rearrangement uses TRBV15 and TRBJ2-5, with D possibly matching TRBD2 (6 bases). V was trimmed by 0 bases and J by 3 bases, leaving 14 bases between them. The CDR3 totals 16 residues. The germline V gene has CDR1 LNHNV and CDR2 YYDKDF (reference sequence). CDR3 DNA sequence: TGTGCCACCAGCAGAGACCCCGGGACTCCCAAAGAGACCCAGTACTTC. Residues: CATSRDPGTPKETQYF.

The genes are TRBV7-3 and TRBJ2-6; D is perhaps TRBD1 (7 bases). Trimming stripped 5 bases from V and 4 bases from J, with 15 bases between. The CDR3 is 16 residues long. Germline CDR1 is SGHTA and CDR2 is FQGTGA. The CDR3 DNA sequence: TGTGCCAGCAGCCTGCAGGGGGGATTCGGGGCCAACGTCCTGACTTTC. Translated, it gives CASSLQGGFGANVLTF.

V gene TRBV7-9 combines with J gene TRBJ1-4; possible D gene TRBD1, 6 bases. V gave up 5 bases and J gave up 2 bases, with 12 bases separating them. CDR1 and CDR2 from the germline V gene are SEHNR and FQNEAQ (reference sequence). The CDR3 loop spans 15 amino acids. CDR3 sequence reads: CASSLFQGTNEKLFF. As DNA, the CDR3 is TGTGCCAGCAGCCTCTTCCAGGGGACTAATGAAAAACTGTTTTTT.

The chain is built from TRBV4-3 and TRBJ1-1; tentative D call: TRBD1 (5 bases). V was cut by 3 bases and J by 4 bases, with 12 bases left in between. CDR1 is LGHNA, CDR2 YSLEER, per germline. This CDR3 comprises 14 residues. CDR3 sequence: CASSQGLRTTEAFF. CDR3 bases: TGCGCCAGCAGCCAGGGACTCCGAACCACTGAAGCTTTCTTT.

The chain couples TRBV2 to TRBJ2-2, with D perhaps TRBD2 (6 bases). Trimming took 4 bases from V and 7 from J, leaving 22 bases between them. The CDR3 loop spans 17 amino acids. Germline assignment: CDR1 SNHLY and CDR2 FYNNEI. The CDR3 DNA reads TGTGCCAGCAGTGGCGGGGAATCCGGAGTCCAGATCGGGGAGCTGTTTTTT. Residues: CASSGGESGVQIGELFF.

This rearrangement joins TRBV5-4 to TRBJ2-2; 7 bases are a match to TRBD2. Trimming removed 4 bases from V and 0 bases from J; junction bases left unmatched: 3. CDR3 size: 15 residues. The germline V gene has CDR1 SGHNT and CDR2 YYREEE (reference sequence). Here the CDR3 DNA reads TGTGCCAGCAGCCGACTAGCCTCGAACACCGGGGAGCTGTTTTTT. This sequence encodes CASSRLASNTGELFF. Supplemented by reference TRBV5-4 and TRBJ2-2, the full variable domain reads ETGVTQSPTHLIKTRGQQVTLRCSSQSGHNTVSWYQQALGQGPQFIFQYYREEENGRGNFPPRFSGLQFPNYSSELNVNALELDDSALYLCASSRLASNTGELFFGEGSRLTVL.

The chain employs TRBV20-1 and TRBJ1-5; a weak D match, TRBD1 (5 bases). Trimming shortened V by 5 bases and J by 9 bases, and 11 bases separated the two germline ends. This CDR3 spans 11 amino acids. Germline V gene lookup returns CDR1 DFQATT and CDR2 SNEGSKA (reference sequence). The CDR3 sequence is CSAGTGRPQHF. The DNA of the CDR3 is TGCAGTGCTGGGACTGGCCGGCCCCAGCATTTT.

The chain joins TRBV30 to TRBJ2-7; D unresolved. This CDR3 region has 11 residues. Germline assignment: CDR1 GTSNPN and CDR2 SVGIG (reference sequence). V was shortened by 4 bases and J by 4 bases, with 8 bases between the two germline ends. The CDR3 nucleotides are TGTGCCTGGACCCACGGTTACGAGCAGTACTTC. Its protein product is CAWTHGYEQYF.

The chain is built from TRBV9 and TRBJ2-4; possibly TRBD2 for D (6 bases). Germline CDR1 is SGDLS and CDR2 is YYNGEE. V was shortened by 0 bases and J by 12 bases, with 22 bases between the two germline ends. The CDR3 covers 16 residues. Here the CDR3 reads CASSVGSRGPSSDQYF. CDR3 bases: TGTGCCAGCAGCGTAGGGTCGCGGGGACCCTCCTCGGATCAGTACTTC.

V usage is TRBV9 and J usage is TRBJ1-5, with 9 bases aligning to TRBD1. The CDR3 runs 15 residues. The V gene's germline CDR1 is SGDLS and CDR2 YYNGEE. CDR3 nucleotides: TGTAGCAGCGCCCCCGGGACAGGGAGGAATCAGCCCCAGCATTTT. It is translated as CSSAPGTGRNQPQHF.

The genes are TRBV7-9 and TRBJ1-1; D is undetermined. Trimming removed 2 bases from V and 1 base from J, with 8 bases in between. Germline V gene lookup returns CDR1 SEHNR and CDR2 FQNEAQ (reference sequence). This CDR3 has 14 amino acids. The CDR3 nucleotides are TGTGCCAGCAGCTTAACGGGGAGGAACACTGAAGCTTTCTTT. This codes for CASSLTGRNTEAFF.

This rearrangement joins TRBV7-8 to TRBJ2-5; D might be TRBD2 (5 bases). Trimming pared 5 bases from V and 5 bases from J, leaving 9 bases between. CDR3 length equals 12 residues. Germline loops: CDR1 SGHVS, CDR2 FQNEAQ. CDR3 coding DNA: TGTGCCAGCAGCCGGCGGGTGGAGACCCAGTACTTC. Translation gives CASSRRVETQYF.

This rearrangement joins TRBV7-2 to TRBJ2-5, with D maybe TRBD1 (5 bases). Trimming pared 5 bases from V and 1 base from J, leaving 11 bases between. The V gene's germline CDR1 is SGHTA and CDR2 FQGNSA. The CDR3 consists of 14 residues. The CDR3 sequence is CASSRWGPQETQYF. As DNA, the CDR3 is TGTGCCAGCAGCCGATGGGGCCCCCAAGAGACCCAGTACTTC.

The chain links TRBV6-1 to TRBJ2-7; TRBD1 is a possible D gene (6 bases). CDR1 MNHNS and CDR2 SASEGT come from the germline V gene. The CDR3 contains 13 residues. With 6 bases removed from V and 3 bases from J, the gap between germline ends came to 12 bases. Written as DNA, the CDR3 is TGTGCCAGCAGGTCCGGACAGTTCTACGAGCAGTACTTC. This encodes CASRSGQFYEQYF.

Here the CDR3 DNA reads TGTGCCAGCAGTGAAGCGCTTCGGACAGGGAGTCAAAAACTGTTTTTT. Its protein product is CASSEALRTGSQKLFF. The chain uses TRBV6-1 and TRBJ1-4; 8 bases fit TRBD1. Trimming at V came to 0 bases and at J to 9 bases, leaving 9 bases not matched to a gene. CDR1 and CDR2 from the germline V gene are MNHNS and SASEGT. The CDR3 contains 16 residues.

J is TRBJ1-5 and V is TRBV19, with D uncertain. V was shortened by 7 bases and J by 0 bases, with 13 bases between the two germline ends. The CDR3 loop spans 15 amino acids. The germline V gene has CDR1 LNHDA and CDR2 SQIVND (reference sequence). In DNA form, the CDR3 reads TGTGCCAGTACCCCCGTCGCCGGTAGCAATCAGCCCCAGCATTTT. Its protein is CASTPVAGSNQPQHF. The whole variable domain, filled in from reference TRBV19 and TRBJ1-5, reads DGGITQSPKYLFRKEGQNVTLSCEQNLNHDAMYWYRQDPGQGLRLIYYSQIVNDFQKGDIAEGYSVSREKKESFPLTVTSAQKNPTAFYLCASTPVAGSNQPQHFGDGTRLSIL.

The V call is TRBV14, the J call TRBJ2-3; D is possibly TRBD2 (5 bases). Trimming took off 0 bases at V and 5 bases at J, with 12 bases between the two ends. The germline V gene encodes CDR1 SGHDN and CDR2 FVKESK. CDR3 length: 15 residues. The CDR3 bases are TGTGCCAGCAGCCAAGATTCCCCCCGGGAAGATACGCAGTATTTT. Its translation: CASSQDSPREDTQYF.

The chain employs TRBV19 and TRBJ1-2, with D tentatively TRBD1 (5 bases). Looked up from germline, CDR1 is LNHDA and CDR2 is SQIVND (reference sequence). The CDR3 length is 11 residues. Trimming removed 6 bases at V and 8 bases at J, with 10 bases between. CDR3 in amino acids: CASRGLRGYTF. As DNA, the CDR3 is TGTGCCAGTAGGGGACTCCGGGGCTACACCTTC. The whole variable domain, remainder taken from reference TRBV19 and TRBJ1-2, is DGGITQSPKYLFRKEGQNVTLSCEQNLNHDAMYWYRQDPGQGLRLIYYSQIVNDFQKGDIAEGYSVSREKKESFPLTVTSAQKNPTAFYLCASRGLRGYTFGSGTRLTVV.

V usage is TRBV18 and J usage is TRBJ2-1; no reliable D call. Germline V CDR1 and CDR2: KGHSH, LQKENI. CDR3 size: 14 residues. V gave up 5 bases and J gave up 0 bases, with 8 bases separating them. The CDR3 DNA is TGTGCCAGCTCAGAGCTGAGCTCCTACAATGAGCAGTTCTTC. Its translation is CASSELSSYNEQFF.

The J gene is TRBJ2-2, the V gene TRBV9; D gene ambiguous. CDR1 and CDR2 (germline): SGDLS, YYNGEE. V lost 1 base and J lost 4, with 5 bases in between. CDR3 length: 13 residues. The CDR3 is CASSVRVTGELFF. CDR3 DNA: TGTGCCAGCAGCGTACGGGTCACCGGGGAGCTGTTTTTT.

This chain joins TRBV23-1 and TRBJ1-2, with D unresolved. TRBV23-1 is reported as an ORF; its role is uncertain. V was shortened by 2 bases and J by 8 bases, with 12 bases between the two germline ends. CDR3 size: 13 residues. In DNA form, the CDR3 reads TGCGCCAGCAGTCAAATCCCCCGACAAGGCTACACCTTC. Its translation: CASSQIPRQGYTF.

J is TRBJ2-1 and V is TRBV6-1, with TRBD2 matching over 9 bases. The CDR3 sequence is 17 residues long. CDR1 and CDR2 from the germline V gene are MNHNS and SASEGT. V shed 3 bases and J 2 bases; nucleotides not matched to a gene: 8. The CDR3 loop is CASSDGAGLAAYNEQFF. CDR3 nucleotide sequence: TGTGCCAGCAGTGACGGGGCGGGACTAGCTGCCTACAATGAGCAGTTCTTC.

Comments on this clone: Mismatch with germline at one junction end may stem from a read error. The chain has TRBV2 and TRBJ2-5; a weak D match, TRBD1 (5 bases). Germline values: CDR1 SNHLY, CDR2 FYNNEI. CDR3 length equals 14 residues. CDR3: CASSPGQGQGTQYF. CDR3 nucleotide sequence: TGTGCCAGCAGTCCCGGACAAGGTCAAGGGACCCAGTACTTC.

This sequence joins TRBV6-6 and TRBJ2-5; 10 bases agree with TRBD1. V lost 0 bases to trimming and J lost 5 bases; unmatched junction nucleotides: 6. Germline V gives CDR1 MNHNY, CDR2 SVGAGI (reference sequence). The CDR3 is 16 amino acids. The CDR3 region has the DNA TGTGCCAGCAGTTACTCCAGGACAGGGGGGTGGGAGACCCAGTACTTC. It is translated as CASSYSRTGGWETQYF.

This clone occurred once. The chain is built from TRBV5-6 and TRBJ1-2, with 9 bases that match TRBD1. The CDR3 contains 15 residues. V dropped 0 bases and J dropped 5; count of bases not matched to a gene: 5. Germline V CDR1 and CDR2: SGHDT, YYEEEE. The DNA for the CDR3 is TGTGCCAGCAGCTTGGGGGGGACAGGGATTTATGGCTACACCTTC. It translates to CASSLGGTGIYGYTF.

The gene calls are TRBV6-5 and TRBJ1-1; 7 bases line up with TRBD1. V lost 7 bases, J lost 5 bases, and 10 bases stayed unmatched. Looked up from germline, CDR1 is MNHEY and CDR2 is SVGAGI. This CDR3 has 14 residues. CDR3 loop: CASIMTGSITEAFF. The CDR3 DNA sequence: TGTGCCAGCATTATGACAGGGTCGATTACTGAAGCTTTCTTT.

The chain's CDR3 is CASRKPGINLPETQYF. The CDR3 DNA reads TGTGCCAGCAGGAAACCCGGGATTAATCTTCCAGAGACCCAGTACTTC. The rearrangement links TRBV7-3 to TRBJ2-5; perhaps TRBD2 as D (5 bases). This CDR3 contains 16 residues. The germline V gene encodes CDR1 SGHTA and CDR2 FQGTGA. V was cut by 6 bases and J by 4 bases, with 21 bases left in between.

The chain recombines TRBV27 with TRBJ1-5; 8 nucleotides agree with TRBD1. Germline CDR1 is MNHEY and CDR2 is SMNVEV (reference sequence). The CDR3 runs to 17 residues. The V and J ends lost 5 bases and 6 bases, in that order; junction bases with no gene match: 15. CDR3 nucleotide sequence: TGTGCCAGCAGTCAAGGTGTAGGACAGGGCCGTAGTCAGCCCCAGCATTTT. Translating it yields CASSQGVGQGRSQPQHF.

The V call is TRBV6-5, the J call TRBJ1-6; D gene unclear. Germline CDR1 MNHEY, CDR2 SVGAGI. V shed 4 bases and J shed 5 bases, with 9 bases lying between them. This CDR3 spans 14 amino acids. The CDR3 protein is CASSLAADNSPLHF. CDR3 nucleotides: TGTGCCAGCAGTTTAGCAGCAGATAATTCACCCCTCCACTTT.